This T cell receptor (beta chain) came from a study of blood T cells in healthy people across ages. Every sample yielded at least 7 million isolated PBMCs. The authors extracted at least 5 micrograms of total RNA per sample. PCR was performed a second time for 7 to 11 cycles using a sample-barcoded 5' primer and a J-beta primer mix. TCRdb processed the 5' RACE reads anew with MiXCR; each CDR3 protein has one entry. This table has around 1,800,000 distinct CDR3 sequences, 39% appearing once. Only a few counts were recorded for this clonotype. The TCR sequence derives from a human donor in good health. The sequenced sample consisted of blood.

In DNA form, the CDR3 reads TGTGCCGGCAAGCGGGGGCCCTCCTACAATGAGCAGTTCTTC. This encodes CAGKRGPSYNEQFF. V and J are TRBV2 and TRBJ2-1; the match to TRBD2 covers 8 bases. V was clipped by 11 bases and J by 0 bases; unmatched bases: 6. The CDR3 loop spans 14 amino acids. The germline V gene encodes CDR1 SNHLY and CDR2 FYNNEI.